These 5 T cell receptor beta chains share one sample of origin, sequenced in a study of Ad26.COV2.S vaccination and SARS-CoV-2 variants. The protocol was immunoSEQ multiplex PCR, while the TCRdb copy is restricted to in-frame clones and leaves out a portion. The sample consists of about 350,000 clones, 75% to 90% of them appearing once. Treatment in this sample: some 19 received Ad26.COV2.S at low or high dose, single or two shots; roughly five received placebo; per-sample allocation not given. Specimens were obtained on day 63 following the first vaccine or placebo injection. Sequenced material: peripheral blood, taken in a trial of Ad26.COV2.S vaccine versus placebo. The receptors here all came from a person aged 18-65 years who received the Ad26.COV2.S COVID-19 vaccine or a placebo.

The V gene is TRBV5-1, the J gene TRBJ2-7, with TRBD2 matching 8 bases. The CDR3 spans 14 residues. V dropped 5 bases and J dropped 0; count of bases not matched to a gene: 4. Germline V gene sequence: CDR1 SGHRS, CDR2 YFSETQ. The CDR3 region is CASRIAGSSYEQYF. The DNA for the CDR3 is TGCGCCAGCAGGATAGCGGGGAGCTCCTACGAGCAGTACTTC.

In its sample, this clone was seen a few times. V and J are TRBV7-9 and TRBJ1-1; D unclear. From germline, CDR1 is SEHNR and CDR2 FQNEAQ (reference sequence). V lost 2 bases and J 3 bases, leaving 10 bases between the germline ends. The CDR3 spans 14 residues. In DNA form, the CDR3 reads TGTGCCAGCAGCTTATTAGGCTGGGACACTGAAGCTTTCTTT. It encodes CASSLLGWDTEAFF.

The chain has TRBV28 and TRBJ1-5, with 7 bases fitting TRBD1. The CDR3 loop spans 16 amino acids. CDR1 and CDR2 (germline): MDHEN, SYDVKM. J was trimmed by 9 bases and V by 2 bases; bases with no gene match: 13. The CDR3 spells CASSLGGRQGGRPQHF. The CDR3 bases are TGTGCCAGCAGTTTAGGGGGCCGACAGGGAGGAAGGCCCCAGCATTTT.

The genes are TRBV5-6 and TRBJ2-3, with a possible D match to TRBD1 (5 bases). Trimming pared 0 bases from V and 4 bases from J, leaving 9 bases between. The CDR3 contains 14 residues. The V gene's germline CDR1 is SGHDT and CDR2 YYEEEE. CDR3 residues: CASSLVGVPDTQYF. The CDR3 DNA reads as TGTGCCAGCAGCTTGGTAGGGGTGCCAGATACGCAGTATTTT.

This clone appeared once. This chain links TRBV12-3 or TRBV12-4 with TRBJ1-2; D call uncertain. The CDR3 sequence is 12 residues long. V lost 6 bases, J lost 3 bases, and 8 bases lay in between. The CDR3 nucleotides read TGTGCCAGCAGCCCCCAGCACTATGGCTACACCTTC. It encodes CASSPQHYGYTF.